A single sample gave rise to the 20 T cell receptor beta chains below, sequenced in a study of lymphopenia after photon versus proton radiotherapy. Clones were read by immunoSEQ multiplex PCR, and TCRdb kept only the in-frame ones, dropping some. The table has tens of thousands of clones, approximately 95% seen once. The source material was peripheral blood, sampled from a patient treated with photon-based radiotherapy. Receptors were obtained from a woman aged 50 to 60 with cholangiocarcinoma.

CDR3 residues: CASSIGQSNYGYTF. CDR3 DNA: TGTGCCAGCAGTATAGGACAGTCTAACTATGGCTACACCTTC. The rearrangement links TRBV28 to TRBJ1-2, with D possibly matching TRBD1 (6 bases). V lost 5 bases and J lost 0, with 10 bases in between. The CDR3 loop spans 14 amino acids. Germline V gene sequence: CDR1 MDHEN, CDR2 SYDVKM.

This clone was detected once. V gene TRBV6-5 combines with J gene TRBJ1-1; no definite D call. Trimming pared 2 bases from V and 2 bases from J, leaving 9 bases between. The length of the CDR3 is 14 residues. Looked up from germline, CDR1 is MNHEY and CDR2 is SVGAGI. The DNA for the CDR3 is TGTGCCAGCAGTTACGGCAGCCTAAACACTGAAGCTTTCTTT. Its translation: CASSYGSLNTEAFF.

This chain connects TRBV7-2 to TRBJ2-1; D is uncertain. V was clipped by 5 bases and J by 15 bases, with 14 bases between them. Germline values: CDR1 SGHTA, CDR2 FQGNSA. This CDR3 is built from 11 residues. The CDR3 sequence is CASSSPWEWFF. In nucleotides, the CDR3 is TGTGCCAGCAGCAGCCCTTGGGAATGGTTCTTC.

The J gene is TRBJ1-1, the V gene TRBV7-9; 8 bases line up with TRBD1. This CDR3 region has 11 residues. V shed 5 bases, J shed 11 bases, and the junction held 4 bases outside the gene matches. The germline V gene has CDR1 SEHNR and CDR2 FQNEAQ (reference sequence). The CDR3 DNA follows: TGTGCCAGCAGCCTGGACAGGGACGCTTTCTTT. Translating it yields CASSLDRDAFF.

The chain uses TRBV11-2 and TRBJ1-2, with D uncertain. The CDR3 is made up of 15 amino acids. Germline V gives CDR1 SGHAT, CDR2 FQNNGV. Trimming shortened V by 1 base and J by 2 bases, and 11 bases separated the two germline ends. The CDR3 reads CASSLAWGWNYGYTF. The CDR3 DNA sequence: TGTGCCAGCAGCTTAGCTTGGGGATGGAACTATGGCTACACCTTC.

This chain uses TRBV19 with TRBJ1-5; a weak D match, TRBD1 (5 bases). Per the germline V gene, CDR1 is LNHDA and CDR2 is SQIVND (reference sequence). The CDR3 is made up of 15 amino acids. Trimming took 3 bases from V and 4 from J, leaving 13 bases between them. The DNA for the CDR3 is TGTGCCAGTAGTATGAACCCCAGGGCTAATCAGCCCCAGCATTTT. Translating gives CASSMNPRANQPQHF.

The chain links TRBV6-1 to TRBJ2-5; the match to TRBD1 covers 9 bases. V gave up 4 bases and J gave up 5 bases; unmatched junction bases: 8. The CDR3 loop spans 15 amino acids. Germline V CDR1 and CDR2: MNHNS, SASEGT. CDR3: CASSAIRDRVETQYF. The DNA for the CDR3 is TGTGCCAGCAGTGCAATCCGGGACAGGGTTGAGACCCAGTACTTC.

The rearrangement joins TRBV7-9 to TRBJ2-2; TRBD1 agrees at 8 bases. Germline CDR1 SEHNR, CDR2 FQNEAQ (reference sequence). The V segment lost 3 bases and the J segment 6 bases; nucleotides outside the gene matches: 6. CDR3 length: 15 residues. In DNA form, the CDR3 reads TGTGCCAGCAGCTTCAGGGGGCAGGGGCCCGGGGAGCTGTTTTTT. Its protein is CASSFRGQGPGELFF. The full variable domain, in which reference TRBV7-9 and TRBJ2-2 provide the parts outside the CDR3, is DTGVSQNPRHKITKRGQNVTFRCDPISEHNRLYWYRQTLGQGPEFLTYFQNEAQLEKSRLLSDRFSAERPKGSFSTLEIQRTEQGDSAMYLCASSFRGQGPGELFFGEGSRLTVL.

This clone was observed once. J is TRBJ1-2 and V is TRBV19; D perhaps matches TRBD1 (5 bases). This CDR3 region has 13 residues. Trimming stripped 0 bases from V and 6 bases from J, with 8 bases between. The V gene's germline CDR1 is LNHDA and CDR2 SQIVND (reference sequence). The CDR3 region is CASSIDPGDGYTF. The DNA for the CDR3 is TGTGCCAGTAGTATAGATCCGGGGGATGGCTACACCTTC.

This chain links TRBV15 with TRBJ1-6; 8 nucleotides match TRBD1. V trimming: 4 bases; J trimming: 7 bases; junction bases outside the gene matches: 9. The CDR3 extends over 16 amino acids. In germline, CDR1 is LNHNV, CDR2 YYDKDF (reference sequence). The CDR3 DNA follows: TGTGCCACCAGCACAAGACAGGGGATGGGAAATTCACCCCTCCACTTT. It translates to CATSTRQGMGNSPLHF.

This clone has a single count. V and J are TRBV7-2 and TRBJ2-1; perhaps TRBD2 as D (6 bases). CDR1 SGHTA and CDR2 FQGNSA come from the germline V gene. The CDR3 runs to 14 residues. With 1 base removed from V and 7 bases from J, the gap between germline ends came to 11 bases. CDR3 sequence (DNA): TGTGCCAGCAGCTTAGGTATCCGGGGGAATGAGCAGTTCTTC. This gives the protein CASSLGIRGNEQFF.

The chain joins TRBV5-1 to TRBJ2-7; 12 bases are shared with TRBD2. The CDR3 length is 14 residues. CDR1 and CDR2 (germline): SGHRS, YFSETQ. After removal of 1 base from V and 6 bases from J, the junction contained 2 bases not matched to a gene. DNA of the CDR3: TGCGCCAGCAGCTTGAGACTAGCGGGGGTCGAGCAGTACTTC. Translating gives CASSLRLAGVEQYF.

The genes are TRBV7-9 and TRBJ2-1; 11 nucleotides line up with TRBD2. The V segment lost 1 base and the J segment 2 bases; nucleotides outside the gene matches: 4. The CDR3 has 17 residues. Germline lookup yields CDR1 SEHNR and CDR2 FQNEAQ (reference sequence). CDR3 residues: CASSLVVTSGAYNEQFF. CDR3 nucleotide sequence: TGTGCCAGCAGCTTAGTGGTGACTAGCGGGGCCTACAATGAGCAGTTCTTC.

The V call is TRBV5-4, the J call TRBJ2-1, with D possibly TRBD1 on 5 matching bases. From germline, CDR1 is SGHNT and CDR2 YYREEE (reference sequence). V was trimmed by 0 bases and J by 5 bases, leaving 9 bases between them. The CDR3 spans 14 residues. The CDR3 region is CASSLAAGNNEQFF. In DNA form, the CDR3 reads TGTGCCAGCAGCTTGGCGGCAGGGAACAATGAGCAGTTCTTC.

The V call is TRBV5-5, the J call TRBJ2-2, with D perhaps TRBD2 (5 bases). The CDR3 length is 16 residues. V dropped 0 bases and J dropped 4 bases, with 13 bases sitting between them. Per the germline V gene, CDR1 is SGHKS and CDR2 is YYEKEE (reference sequence). CDR3 sequence: CASSLAARVSTGELFF. The CDR3 nucleotides are TGTGCCAGCAGCTTGGCCGCGAGGGTGTCCACCGGGGAGCTGTTTTTT. The whole variable domain, remainder taken from reference TRBV5-5 and TRBJ2-2, is DAGVTQSPTHLIKTRGQQVTLRCSPISGHKSVSWYQQVLGQGPQFIFQYYEKEERGRGNFPDRFSARQFPNYSSELNVNALLLGDSALYLCASSLAARVSTGELFFGEGSRLTVL.

In its sample, this clone was seen once. This rearrangement joins TRBV27 to TRBJ2-1; no clear D gene. Germline V gene data show CDR1 as MNHEY and CDR2 as SMNVEV (reference sequence). The CDR3 contains 14 residues. Trimming stripped 4 bases from V and 8 bases from J, with 15 bases between. CDR3 in amino acids: CASSSRGMAHEQFF. The CDR3 nucleotides are TGTGCCAGCAGTTCCCGCGGTATGGCACATGAGCAGTTCTTC.

The chain is built from TRBV7-2 and TRBJ1-2, with no clear D. Trimming stripped 5 bases from V and 5 bases from J, with 12 bases between. This CDR3 is 13 amino acids long. Germline assignment: CDR1 SGHTA and CDR2 FQGNSA. The CDR3 region is CASSPSLTYGYTF. The CDR3 nucleotides read TGTGCCAGCAGCCCTAGTCTGACATATGGCTACACCTTC.

V and J are TRBV11-2 and TRBJ2-7; 8 bases match TRBD1. With 1 base clipped from V and 4 bases from J, the junction kept 6 bases outside the gene matches. CDR3 length: 15 amino acids. The germline V gene encodes CDR1 SGHAT and CDR2 FQNNGV. The CDR3 loop reads CASSLASDRVYEQYF. The DNA for the CDR3 is TGTGCCAGCAGCTTAGCATCGGACAGGGTGTACGAGCAGTACTTC.

This chain joins TRBV11-2 and TRBJ2-7, with 7 bases lining up with TRBD2. CDR3 length equals 15 residues. CDR1 and CDR2 (germline): SGHAT, FQNNGV. V was clipped by 5 bases and J by 3 bases; unmatched bases: 10. The CDR3 bases are TGTGCCAGCAGCCTGTCGCCTAGCGGTATCTACGAGCAGTACTTC. Amino acid sequence: CASSLSPSGIYEQYF. The variable domain in full, with the rest retrieved from reference TRBV11-2 and TRBJ2-7, is EAGVAQSPRYKIIEKRQSVAFWCNPISGHATLYWYQQILGQGPKLLIQFQNNGVVDDSQLPKDRFSAERLKGVDSTLKIQPAKLEDSAVYLCASSLSPSGIYEQYFGPGTRLTVT.

V gene TRBV28 combines with J gene TRBJ1-2; D is possibly TRBD1 (5 bases). The germline V gene encodes CDR1 MDHEN and CDR2 SYDVKM. CDR3 size: 17 residues. V lost 5 bases, J lost 1 base, and 20 bases lay in between. CDR3 nucleotides: TGTGCCAGCAGTCCCCTCGCCCGGGACGGACTTAACTATGGCTACACCTTC. Residues: CASSPLARDGLNYGYTF.